A single sample is the source of the 14 T cell receptor beta chains below, sequenced in a study of T cell responses to AZD1222 COVID-19 vaccine. Libraries were prepared by immunoSEQ multiplex PCR; TCRdb keeps only in-frame clonotypes and omits some of them. Of around 140,000 clones in the sample, over 75% were seen once. The input for sequencing was peripheral blood, taken 28 days after the second dose of the MenACWY control vaccine. These receptors all come from an adult who received the MenACWY meningococcal vaccine as a control.

The chain carries TRBV24-1 and TRBJ2-2; the D is unclear. The V gene's germline CDR1 is KGHDR and CDR2 SFDVKD. Trimming removed 3 bases at V and 3 bases at J, with 7 bases between. This CDR3 is 14 amino acids long. The CDR3 is CATSDLRDTGELFF. The CDR3, as DNA: TGTGCCACCAGTGATCTCCGGGACACCGGGGAGCTGTTTTTT.

This chain links TRBV9 with TRBJ1-1; D is perhaps TRBD1 (5 bases). Trimming removed 4 bases from V and 5 bases from J, with 18 bases in between. The CDR3 is 15 amino acids. CDR1 and CDR2 from the germline V gene are SGDLS and YYNGEE. The CDR3 DNA reads as TGTGCCAGCAGCCTAACAGGACGGGTGGGAACTGAAGCTTTCTTT. Protein product: CASSLTGRVGTEAFF.

Here the CDR3 reads CASSPDRGLLNTEAFF. The CDR3 DNA follows: TGCGCCAGCAGCCCAGACAGGGGGCTACTGAACACTGAAGCTTTCTTT. The chain employs TRBV5-1 and TRBJ1-1, with TRBD1 matching over 10 bases. CDR3 length equals 16 residues. The V gene end was trimmed by 4 bases and the J gene end by 0 bases; junction bases not matched to a gene: 6. Germline V gene lookup returns CDR1 SGHRS and CDR2 YFSETQ.

V usage is TRBV19 and J usage is TRBJ2-3; the match to TRBD2 covers 9 bases. This CDR3 is built from 16 residues. Germline V gives CDR1 LNHDA, CDR2 SQIVND (reference sequence). V was pared by 9 bases and J by 0 bases, with 10 bases of the junction left unmatched. DNA of the CDR3: TGTGCCAGCACCACGCCGACTAGCGGAAGCACAGATACGCAGTATTTT. This codes for CASTTPTSGSTDTQYF.

The V call is TRBV19, the J call TRBJ1-5, with D uncertain. Trimming took off 6 bases at V and 1 base at J, with 7 bases between the two ends. CDR1 and CDR2 from the germline V gene are LNHDA and SQIVND (reference sequence). The CDR3 contains 13 residues. Written as DNA, the CDR3 is TGTGCCAGTAGACGTGACAGCAATCAGCCCCAGCATTTT. It codes for CASRRDSNQPQHF.

This rearrangement joins TRBV6-4 to TRBJ2-7, with a weak D call TRBD2 (6 bases). Germline lookup yields CDR1 MRHNA and CDR2 SNTAGT. Deletions cut 9 bases from V and 0 bases from J, with 21 bases between. CDR3 length: 16 amino acids. Here the CDR3 reads CASSRFWDLSSYEQYF. The CDR3 DNA follows: TGTGCCAGTTCCCGCTTTTGGGACTTGAGCTCCTACGAGCAGTACTTC.

V and J are TRBV27 and TRBJ2-2; D remains ambiguous. The germline gives CDR1 MNHEY, CDR2 SMNVEV (reference sequence). V shed 4 bases and J shed 0 bases, with 9 bases lying between them. The CDR3 runs to 15 residues. CDR3 DNA sequence: TGTGCCAGCAGTTCGTGGACCGCGAACACCGGGGAGCTGTTTTTT. Translation: CASSSWTANTGELFF.

The chain carries TRBV3-1 (or the pseudogene TRBV3-2) and TRBJ2-1; 11 bases map to TRBD1. The CDR3 is 16 residues long. Germline-derived CDR1 and CDR2 are LGHDT and YNNKEL (reference sequence). Trimming removed 4 bases from V and 6 bases from J; junction bases left unmatched: 8. CDR3 amino acids: CASSRARTGGFNEQFF. The CDR3 region has the DNA TGTGCCAGCAGCCGGGCGCGGACAGGGGGCTTCAATGAGCAGTTCTTC.

CDR3 region: CASSLPKDGYTGELFF. The CDR3 region has the DNA TGTGCCAGCAGCTTACCGAAGGACGGGTACACCGGGGAGCTGTTTTTT. The V and J genes are TRBV7-3 and TRBJ2-2, with no clear D. Germline loops: CDR1 SGHTA, CDR2 FQGTGA. V dropped 2 bases and J dropped 3 bases, with 13 bases sitting between them. This CDR3 comprises 16 residues.

The V and J genes are TRBV2 and TRBJ1-2, with D tentatively TRBD1 (6 bases). Germline lookup yields CDR1 SNHLY and CDR2 FYNNEI. Trimming left V 7 bases short and J 1 base short, with 13 bases between. The CDR3 is 14 amino acids. The CDR3 DNA reads TGTGCCAGCATAGCGGGGGCGGGTAACTATGGCTACACCTTC. Its translation: CASIAGAGNYGYTF.

V and J are TRBV4-3 and TRBJ2-3, with D hard to call. The CDR3 contains 14 residues. With 1 base removed from V and 0 bases from J, the gap between germline ends came to 5 bases. In germline, CDR1 is LGHNA, CDR2 YSLEER. CDR3: CASSQAASTDTQYF. In DNA form, the CDR3 reads TGCGCCAGCAGCCAAGCTGCGAGCACAGATACGCAGTATTTT.

The chain employs TRBV19 and TRBJ1-2; D is possibly TRBD1 (6 bases). Trimming pared 2 bases from V and 0 bases from J, leaving 10 bases between. The CDR3 consists of 15 residues. Germline lookup yields CDR1 LNHDA and CDR2 SQIVND (reference sequence). CDR3 amino acids: CASSIRRGPNYGYTF. CDR3 nucleotides: TGTGCCAGTAGTATAAGGCGGGGGCCTAACTATGGCTACACCTTC.

The CDR3 is CASSLAYGYTF. The CDR3 nucleotides read TGTGCCAGCAGCTTAGCCTATGGCTACACCTTC. The chain joins TRBV7-2 to TRBJ1-2; D is unresolved. The V end lost 0 bases, the J end lost 4 bases, and 0 bases lay between the germline ends. Germline assignment: CDR1 SGHTA and CDR2 FQGNSA. This CDR3 region has 11 residues. Supplemented by reference TRBV7-2 and TRBJ1-2, the full variable domain reads GAGVSQSPSNKVTEKGKDVELRCDPISGHTALYWYRQSLGQGLEFLIYFQGNSAPDKSGLPSDRFSAERTGGSVSTLTIQRTQQEDSAVYLCASSLAYGYTFGSGTRLTVV.

The chain couples TRBV5-6 to TRBJ2-7, with D perhaps TRBD1 (5 bases). Germline CDR1 reads SGHDT; CDR2 reads YYEEEE. Trimming shortened V by 0 bases and J by 3 bases, and 10 bases separated the two germline ends. The CDR3 contains 14 residues. This CDR3 is CASSLEQENYEQYF. In DNA form, the CDR3 reads TGTGCCAGCAGCTTGGAACAGGAGAACTACGAGCAGTACTTC.